This entry features one T cell receptor beta chain sequence. Antigen unknown. These data belong to a study of cytomegalovirus exposure and HLA in healthy donors. Study summary: From HLA-typed donors, an early data release held some 80 million unique TCRs.

Whole-study results and caveats: In a later analysis, TCR beta V- and J-gene trimming was associated with a missense DCLRE1C variant. According to reports, the classifier identified cytomegalovirus status with high specificity and sensitivity.

Primers for the PCR totalled 60 Vbeta and 13 Jbeta. Per the original methods: As a later analysis found, there were 78 million or so unique TCR beta chains, of which roughly 11 million were shared. The method was immunoSEQ multiplex PCR; TCRdb's version includes in-frame clones alone and lacks a portion of them. V, J and clone size reflect that table, while D and trimming were determined from the DNA. The repertoire includes roughly 170,000 clones, 75% to 90% of them detected once, and approximately 6.8% sits in the top ten. Germline CDR1 reads MDHEN; CDR2 reads SYDVKM. The CDR3 runs 17 residues. V dropped 3 bases and J dropped 2; count of bases not matched to a gene: 10.

What was sequenced was PBMCs. This TCR was sampled from a young man in good health and CMV-seropositive. The chain is built from TRBV28 and TRBJ2-3, with 8 nucleotides matching TRBD2. The CDR3 here is CASSLPSGRDITDTQYF. The CDR3 nucleotides read TGTGCCAGCAGTTTGCCTAGCGGGCGGGATATCACAGATACGCAGTATTTT.